Each of the 12 T cell receptor beta chains below was sequenced from the same sample in a study of blood T cell repertoires in COVID-19. The assay was immunoSEQ multiplex PCR, and TCRdb's table has in-frame clones only and misses some. The table has over 200,000 clones, roughly 80% seen once. Input material: peripheral blood. These receptors were obtained from a human donor in a cohort sampled during active COVID-19.

The chain has TRBV4-2 and TRBJ2-5; D not resolved. The CDR3 loop spans 14 amino acids. Germline V CDR1 and CDR2: LGHNA, YNFKEQ. Deletions cut 6 bases from V and 1 base from J, with 12 bases between. In DNA, the CDR3 is TGTGCCAGCAGTTTTGGGCAATTCCAAGAGACCCAGTACTTC. Translated, it gives CASSFGQFQETQYF.

V and J are TRBV7-2 and TRBJ1-3, with 8 bases matching TRBD1. This CDR3 comprises 16 residues. Germline V gene sequence: CDR1 SGHTA, CDR2 FQGNSA. V shed 5 bases, J shed 4 bases, and the junction held 10 bases outside the gene matches. Here the CDR3 reads CASSAGQGAAGNTIYF. For the CDR3, the DNA is TGTGCCAGCAGCGCAGGACAGGGTGCCGCCGGAAACACCATATATTTT.

The V gene is TRBV7-9, the J gene TRBJ1-1; D is perhaps TRBD1 (5 bases). Germline loops: CDR1 SEHNR, CDR2 FQNEAQ (reference sequence). V lost 5 bases, J lost 4 bases, and 14 bases lay in between. The CDR3 is 14 residues long. The CDR3, as DNA: TGTGCCAGCAGCGACCTAGGGGCTGGCACTGAAGCTTTCTTT. As protein: CASSDLGAGTEAFF.

This chain uses TRBV24-1 with TRBJ2-7; 7 nucleotides agree with TRBD1. Germline V lookup: CDR1 KGHDR, CDR2 SFDVKD. After removal of 3 bases from V and 8 bases from J, the junction contained 6 bases not matched to a gene. CDR3 length: 13 amino acids. CDR3 DNA: TGTGCCACCAGTGATGGAGACAGGGACAAGCAGTACTTC. This translates into CATSDGDRDKQYF.

V is TRBV5-4 and J is TRBJ1-1, with 8 bases matching TRBD1. There are 15 residues in the CDR3. Trimming cost V 4 bases and J 5 bases; bases outside gene matches: 10. CDR1 and CDR2 (germline): SGHNT, YYREEE (reference sequence). The chain's CDR3 is CASSTGTGVLTEAFF. DNA for the CDR3: TGTGCCAGCAGCACAGGGACAGGCGTGCTAACTGAAGCTTTCTTT.

This clone was seen a few times. The V gene is TRBV6-5, the J gene TRBJ1-1; D not resolved. Germline V gives CDR1 MNHEY, CDR2 SVGAGI. V was clipped by 4 bases and J by 8 bases, with 14 bases between them. This CDR3 contains 13 residues. The CDR3 nucleotides are TGTGCCAGCAGTTTTTATCGGACGGGGGAAGCTTTCTTT. Protein sequence: CASSFYRTGEAFF.

In this sample, this clone turned up once. This chain links TRBV7-2 with TRBJ2-5; no clear D gene. Germline V gene sequence: CDR1 SGHTA, CDR2 FQGNSA. The V and J ends lost 6 bases and 1 base respectively, with 6 bases between them. The CDR3 consists of 12 residues. The CDR3 DNA sequence: TGTGCCAGCAGTCTAGTCCAAGAGACCCAGTACTTC. Its translation is CASSLVQETQYF. The whole variable domain, filled in from reference TRBV7-2 and TRBJ2-5, reads GAGVSQSPSNKVTEKGKDVELRCDPISGHTALYWYRQSLGQGLEFLIYFQGNSAPDKSGLPSDRFSAERTGGSVSTLTIQRTQQEDSAVYLCASSLVQETQYFGPGTRLLVL.

The chain joins TRBV6-1 to TRBJ1-3; weak D call: TRBD1 (5 bases). The CDR3 extends over 15 amino acids. V lost 3 bases and J lost 0, with 9 bases in between. CDR1 MNHNS and CDR2 SASEGT come from the germline V gene. CDR3 DNA: TGTGCCAGCAGTGAGACAGTGCACTCTGGAAACACCATATATTTT. Its protein product is CASSETVHSGNTIYF.

The genes are TRBV30 and TRBJ1-1; TRBD1 aligns across 7 bases. CDR1 is GTSNPN, CDR2 SVGIG, per germline (reference sequence). Losses at the gene ends were 4 bases for V and 6 bases for J; bases not matched to a gene: 2. This CDR3 has 11 residues. CDR3 nucleotides: TGTGCCTGGAACAGGGGTCCTGAAGCTTTCTTT. Protein sequence: CAWNRGPEAFF.

The rearrangement links TRBV2 to TRBJ1-1; TRBD1 is a possible D gene (5 bases). Per germline, CDR1 SNHLY and CDR2 FYNNEI. Deletions cut 5 bases from V and 6 bases from J, with 13 bases between. This CDR3 is 13 amino acids long. The CDR3 sequence: CASSSYDRSEAFF. Here the CDR3 DNA reads TGTGCCAGCAGTTCCTACGACAGATCTGAAGCTTTCTTT.

The rearrangement uses TRBV6-5 and TRBJ1-5; D gene ambiguous. The germline gives CDR1 MNHEY, CDR2 SVGAGI. The CDR3 runs 15 residues. Trimming left V 6 bases short and J 3 bases short, with 15 bases between. The CDR3, as DNA: TGTGCCAGCAGGGCGGGCCCTAACATCAATCAGCCCCAGCATTTT. Translation gives CASRAGPNINQPQHF.

The J gene is TRBJ1-1, the V gene TRBV7-2; D is ambiguous. Per germline, CDR1 SGHTA and CDR2 FQGNSA. The CDR3 covers 14 residues. V gave up 1 base and J gave up 2 bases, with 8 bases separating them. CDR3 nucleotide sequence: TGTGCCAGCAGCTTAGTCGGGGTAAACACTGAAGCTTTCTTT. The encoded protein is CASSLVGVNTEAFF. Together with reference TRBV7-2 and TRBJ1-1, the CDR3 gives the full variable domain: GAGVSQSPSNKVTEKGKDVELRCDPISGHTALYWYRQSLGQGLEFLIYFQGNSAPDKSGLPSDRFSAERTGGSVSTLTIQRTQQEDSAVYLCASSLVGVNTEAFFGQGTRLTVV.